Listed here is a single T cell receptor beta chain. Antigen: not known. This entry comes from a study of cytomegalovirus exposure and HLA in healthy donors. Study details: When roughly 420 donors were genotyped, roughly 80% of them were found to fall in the Caucasian-associated ancestry cluster. Broader study findings: An analysis was carried out at a later point. It showed that HLA-associated TCR beta chains were more clonally expanded than equally common non-associated chains.

The PCR was carried out with 60 Vbeta primers and 13 Jbeta primers. Method: immunoSEQ multiplex PCR; TCRdb's copy keeps in-frame clones and lacks some. There are approximately 190,000 clones in the sample; roughly 82% occur only once, and around 2.5% lies in the top ten. Deletions cut 0 bases from V and 5 bases from J, with 10 bases between. Germline assignment: CDR1 MNHNY and CDR2 SVGAGI (reference sequence). The CDR3 contains 15 residues. Sequencing was performed on PBMCs. The origin of this receptor is a woman between 45 and 60 years old in good health and CMV-seropositive. The V call is TRBV6-6, the J call TRBJ2-2, with D possibly matching TRBD1 (7 bases). As DNA, the CDR3 is TGTGCCAGCAGTTACTCGGAGGGGGCAACCGGGGAGCTGTTTTTT. Translation gives CASSYSEGATGELFF.